One sample yielded the 21 T cell receptor beta chains listed below, sequenced in a study of fetal regulatory T cell absence and autoimmunity (dated by TCRdb to the late 2010s). Library prep was done by the immunoSEQ multiplex PCR assay. TCRdb mirrors the immuneACCESS table, restricted to in-frame sequences. Some clones are absent from its copies; in checked studies, under half trace to an unresolved V gene, and the reason for the others is unknown. The sample table contains about 95,000 clones; only one count was recorded for about three quarters of them. The ten biggest clones cover 1.5% to 2.5% of the sample. The sequenced sample was pancreas tissue. The receptors shown here come from a male donor with IPEX syndrome.

This rearrangement joins TRBV7-2 to TRBJ2-4; 10 bases are shared with TRBD2. The CDR3 consists of 15 residues. Germline V lookup: CDR1 SGHTA, CDR2 FQGNSA. Germline trimming cut 5 bases from V and 8 bases from J; bases unmatched to any gene: 9. This CDR3 reads CASSTAGGLADIQYF. The CDR3 nucleotides are TGTGCCAGCAGCACAGCGGGGGGGCTAGCTGACATTCAGTACTTC.

This clone was recorded only once. The chain combines TRBV10-3 with TRBJ2-3; the match to TRBD1 covers 10 bases. CDR1 ENHRY and CDR2 SYGVKD come from the germline V gene. The CDR3 runs 15 residues. V was clipped by 2 bases and J by 1 base; unmatched bases: 0. CDR3 residues: CAISEDRGRTDTQYF. DNA of the CDR3: TGTGCCATCAGTGAGGACAGGGGGCGCACAGATACGCAGTATTTT.

The rearrangement links TRBV11-2 to TRBJ2-7, with D possibly TRBD2 on 6 matching bases. CDR3 length: 14 residues. Germline CDR1 and CDR2: SGHAT and FQNNGV. V dropped 2 bases and J dropped 4 bases, with 12 bases sitting between them. The CDR3 DNA sequence: TGTGCCAGCAGCTTACAAGCGGGCACGTACGAGCAGTACTTC. Its translation: CASSLQAGTYEQYF.

This chain joins TRBV9 and TRBJ2-3, with D unclear. The CDR3 is 13 amino acids. Germline V lookup: CDR1 SGDLS, CDR2 YYNGEE. V was trimmed by 3 bases and J by 6 bases, leaving 11 bases between them. The CDR3 DNA follows: TGTGCCAGCAGCGGGTTCGCGTACGATACGCAGTATTTT. Translation: CASSGFAYDTQYF. Together with reference TRBV9 and TRBJ2-3, the CDR3 gives the full variable domain: DSGVTQTPKHLITATGQRVTLRCSPRSGDLSVYWYQQSLDQGLQFLIQYYNGEERAKGNILERFSAQQFPDLHSELNLSSLELGDSALYFCASSGFAYDTQYFGPGTRLTVL.

V gene TRBV4-1 combines with J gene TRBJ2-3; no clear D gene. Germline V CDR1 and CDR2: MGHRA, YSYEKL. The ends were cut back, 3 bases at V and 4 bases at J, with 8 bases in the middle. The CDR3 is made up of 13 amino acids. This CDR3 reads CASSQGVADTQYF. As DNA, the CDR3 is TGCGCCAGCAGCCAGGGCGTCGCAGATACGCAGTATTTT.

This chain uses TRBV19 with TRBJ1-2; the match to TRBD1 covers 8 bases. CDR3 length equals 12 residues. The trim removed 7 bases at V and 6 bases at J, leaving 4 bases unmatched. The germline V gene has CDR1 LNHDA and CDR2 SQIVND (reference sequence). CDR3 DNA sequence: TGTGCCAGTACCCCGGACAGGGATGGCTACACCTTC. Its translation is CASTPDRDGYTF.

The rearrangement joins TRBV19 to TRBJ2-2; 7 bases fit TRBD1. This CDR3 has 15 amino acids. The J segment lost 0 bases and the V segment lost 6 bases, leaving 4 bases of the junction unmatched. Germline CDR1 is LNHDA and CDR2 is SQIVND (reference sequence). This CDR3 is CASSPTGTNTGELFF. CDR3 in DNA: TGTGCCAGTAGCCCGACAGGGACGAACACCGGGGAGCTGTTTTTT.

The chain uses TRBV7-9 and TRBJ2-7; no definite D call. Germline CDR1 reads SEHNR; CDR2 reads FQNEAQ (reference sequence). This CDR3 is 11 amino acids long. V was cut by 5 bases and J by 5 bases, with 7 bases left in between. The CDR3 sequence: CASSVYDEQYF. The CDR3 DNA reads TGTGCCAGCAGCGTCTACGACGAGCAGTACTTC.

V gene TRBV4-1 combines with J gene TRBJ2-7, with D unclear. The CDR3 spans 15 residues. The germline CDR1 and CDR2 sequences are MGHRA and YSYEKL. Trimming pared 0 bases from V and 0 bases from J, leaving 9 bases between. CDR3: CASSQDFYSSYEQYF. CDR3 DNA sequence: TGCGCCAGCAGCCAAGATTTTTACTCCTCCTACGAGCAGTACTTC.

This chain uses TRBV9 with TRBJ2-5; 8 positions match TRBD2. Germline assignment: CDR1 SGDLS and CDR2 YYNGEE. CDR3 length: 16 amino acids. The junction had 8 bases not matched to a gene; V was cut back by 2 bases and J by 2 bases. The CDR3: CASSVGTSGLQETQYF. CDR3 DNA: TGTGCCAGCAGCGTGGGAACTAGCGGCCTTCAAGAGACCCAGTACTTC.

The chain recombines TRBV6-1 with TRBJ2-7, with TRBD2 identical over 7 bases. J was trimmed by 3 bases and V by 1 base; bases with no gene match: 9. Germline V CDR1 and CDR2: MNHNS, SASEGT. This CDR3 is built from 16 residues. The CDR3 reads CASSEGGWGGDYEQYF. DNA for the CDR3: TGTGCCAGCAGTGAAGGCGGATGGGGGGGGGACTACGAGCAGTACTTC.

This chain uses TRBV7-2 with TRBJ2-3, with no clear D. With 4 bases removed from V and 5 bases from J, the gap between germline ends came to 7 bases. The CDR3 totals 12 residues. Germline V gene lookup returns CDR1 SGHTA and CDR2 FQGNSA. CDR3 nucleotides: TGTGCCAGCAGCTGGGCCGGAGATACGCAGTATTTT. This encodes CASSWAGDTQYF.

This rearrangement joins TRBV2 to TRBJ2-5; D not resolved. Germline CDR1 and CDR2: SNHLY and FYNNEI. The CDR3 has 10 amino acids. Trimming cost V 9 bases and J 1 base, with 3 bases left between them. The DNA of the CDR3 is TGTGCCAGTCTCCAAGAGACCCAGTACTTC. Amino acid sequence: CASLQETQYF.

V usage is TRBV6-1 and J usage is TRBJ2-3; D is tentatively TRBD1 or TRBD2 (5 bases each). Germline V CDR1 and CDR2: MNHNS, SASEGT. Trimming took off 4 bases at V and 0 bases at J, with 14 bases between the two ends. CDR3 length: 16 amino acids. CDR3 loop: CASSGLARDSTDTQYF. DNA for the CDR3: TGTGCCAGCAGTGGGCTAGCCCGGGACAGCACAGATACGCAGTATTTT.

The chain uses TRBV14 and TRBJ1-4, with TRBD1 matching 7 bases. V was pared by 0 bases and J by 5 bases, with 0 bases of the junction left unmatched. Looked up from germline, CDR1 is SGHDN and CDR2 is FVKESK. CDR3 size: 14 residues. CDR3: CASSQDRGNEKLFF. The CDR3 DNA follows: TGTGCCAGCAGCCAAGACAGGGGGAATGAAAAACTGTTTTTT.

The chain has TRBV5-4 and TRBJ2-7; 8 nucleotides line up with TRBD1. Germline trimming cut 2 bases from V and 3 bases from J; bases unmatched to any gene: 10. The germline V gene has CDR1 SGHNT and CDR2 YYREEE (reference sequence). This CDR3 region has 16 residues. The CDR3 protein is CASSFNHWTGYYEQYF. CDR3 sequence (DNA): TGTGCCAGCAGCTTCAACCATTGGACAGGGTACTACGAGCAGTACTTC.

The V call is TRBV28, the J call TRBJ1-2; 10 bases map to TRBD1. Germline V lookup: CDR1 MDHEN, CDR2 SYDVKM. V shed 9 bases and J 5 bases; nucleotides not matched to a gene: 9. The CDR3 spans 14 residues. CDR3 region: CASSPLGQGYGYTF. CDR3 DNA: TGTGCCAGTTCACCCCTGGGACAGGGGTATGGCTACACCTTC.

This rearrangement joins TRBV5-4 to TRBJ1-2; D unclear. Germline V gene data show CDR1 as SGHNT and CDR2 as YYREEE (reference sequence). This CDR3 is built from 13 residues. V was trimmed by 0 bases and J by 4 bases, leaving 7 bases between them. CDR3 in amino acids: CASSLVAAYGYTF. CDR3 sequence (DNA): TGTGCCAGCAGCTTGGTGGCTGCCTATGGCTACACCTTC.

Notes on this clone: One end of the junction varies from germline; a read error may be responsible. V usage is TRBV2 and J usage is TRBJ2-1, with D possibly being TRBD2 (6 bases). CDR3 length: 16 residues. Germline values: CDR1 SNHLY, CDR2 FYNNEI. The CDR3 sequence is CASSEGTSYSNNEQFF. CDR3 sequence (DNA): TGTGCCAGCAGTGAAGGTACTAGCTACTCCAACAATGAGCAGTTCTTC.

The CDR3 region is CASSGGGLKTQYF. The CDR3 nucleotides are TGTGCCAGCAGCGGAGGGGGGTTGAAGACCCAGTACTTC. This sequence joins TRBV9 and TRBJ2-5; either TRBD1 or TRBD2 may fit D (6 bases each). CDR1 is SGDLS, CDR2 YYNGEE, per germline. The V gene lost 3 bases and the J gene lost 6 bases, with 12 bases spanning the gap. This CDR3 region has 13 residues.

J is TRBJ2-6 and V is TRBV5-1, with 9 bases identical to TRBD1. CDR1 is SGHRS and CDR2 is YFSETQ in the germline V gene. This CDR3 comprises 17 residues. J was trimmed by 2 bases and V by 3 bases; bases with no gene match: 6. DNA of the CDR3: TGCGCCAGCAGCTCCGACAGGGGGGTGACTGGGGCCAACGTCCTGACTTTC. Its translation: CASSSDRGVTGANVLTF. Together with reference TRBV5-1 and TRBJ2-6, the CDR3 gives the full variable domain: KAGVTQTPRYLIKTRGQQVTLSCSPISGHRSVSWYQQTPGQGLQFLFEYFSETQRNKGNFPGRFSGRQFSNSRSEMNVSTLELGDSALYLCASSSDRGVTGANVLTFGAGSRLTVL.